The 25 T cell receptor beta chains presented below share a single source sample, sequenced in a study of blood T cell repertoires in COVID-19. Profiled with immunoSEQ multiplex PCR; TCRdb holds only in-frame clones, not every one. The sample holds about 74,000 clones; around 77% are singletons and the top ten take 16%. The sequenced material came from peripheral blood. Receptors originate from a man aged 65-85 years with active or convalescent COVID-19.

The genes are TRBV2 and TRBJ1-1; D gene ambiguous. CDR1 SNHLY and CDR2 FYNNEI come from the germline V gene. V lost 1 base and J 0 bases, leaving 12 bases between the germline ends. This CDR3 region has 16 residues. Here the CDR3 DNA reads TGTGCCAGCAGTGAAGAGGAGGGTTGGCTGAACACTGAAGCTTTCTTT. Translated: CASSEEEGWLNTEAFF. The whole variable domain, remainder taken from reference TRBV2 and TRBJ1-1, is EPEVTQTPSHQVTQMGQEVILRCVPISNHLYFYWYRQILGQKVEFLVSFYNNEISEKSEIFDDQFSVERPDGSNFTLKIRSTKLEDSAMYFCASSEEEGWLNTEAFFGQGTRLTVV.

The rearrangement links TRBV19 to TRBJ1-1; the match to TRBD1 covers 8 bases. The CDR3 length is 14 residues. Germline V lookup: CDR1 LNHDA, CDR2 SQIVND (reference sequence). Trimming took 4 bases from V and 5 from J; bases not matched to a gene: 6. DNA for the CDR3: TGTGCCAGTAGTAATCAGGGGGCGCAAACTGAAGCTTTCTTT. This translates into CASSNQGAQTEAFF.

A few counts support this clone. The chain couples TRBV7-9 to TRBJ1-5; possibly TRBD1 for D (5 bases). Trimming took 6 bases from V and 3 from J, leaving 12 bases between them. Per the germline V gene, CDR1 is SEHNR and CDR2 is FQNEAQ (reference sequence). The length of the CDR3 is 14 residues. The chain's CDR3 is CASSQGSVNQPQHF. The CDR3 DNA reads TGTGCCAGCAGTCAGGGTAGTGTCAATCAGCCCCAGCATTTT.

The chain recombines TRBV29-1 with TRBJ2-5; TRBD2 agrees at 7 bases. The germline V gene has CDR1 SQVTM and CDR2 ANQGSEA. Trimming took 5 bases from V and 5 from J; bases not matched to a gene: 11. The CDR3 has 14 residues. The CDR3 region has the DNA TGCAGCGTTAGCGGGGAGGCCCTTGGGGAGACCCAGTACTTC. Translated, it gives CSVSGEALGETQYF.

This clone showed up just a few times. The rearrangement joins TRBV5-4 to TRBJ2-5; D is unclear. V was shortened by 2 bases and J by 6 bases, with 14 bases between the two germline ends. Germline CDR1 reads SGHNT; CDR2 reads YYREEE (reference sequence). CDR3 length: 14 amino acids. This CDR3 reads CASSFEYSLKTQYF. CDR3 nucleotide sequence: TGTGCCAGCAGCTTTGAATATAGCTTGAAGACCCAGTACTTC.

The genes are TRBV6-1 and TRBJ1-3, with D possibly being TRBD1 (6 bases). The V gene's germline CDR1 is MNHNS and CDR2 SASEGT. V was pared by 5 bases and J by 3 bases, with 14 bases between. CDR3 size: 15 residues. Written as DNA, the CDR3 is TGTGCCAGCAGTTCCGCCCAGGGGTATGGAAACACCATATATTTT. Protein: CASSSAQGYGNTIYF.

This clone appeared a few times. This chain uses TRBV27 with TRBJ1-1, with 7 positions matching TRBD1. Germline values: CDR1 MNHEY, CDR2 SMNVEV (reference sequence). The CDR3 runs to 17 residues. Trimming removed 2 bases from V and 0 bases from J; junction bases left unmatched: 9. In nucleotides, the CDR3 is TGTGCCAGCAGTTTAGGGAACAGGGGAAGAATGAACACTGAAGCTTTCTTT. It translates to CASSLGNRGRMNTEAFF.

The V call is TRBV7-3, the J call TRBJ2-4; D may be TRBD2 (5 bases). There are 15 residues in the CDR3. Germline V gene lookup returns CDR1 SGHTA and CDR2 FQGTGA. V was pared by 3 bases and J by 5 bases, with 14 bases between. The CDR3 DNA reads as TGTGCCAGCAGCTTGGGAACGGGAAGACAAAACATTCAGTACTTC. Translated, it gives CASSLGTGRQNIQYF.

The chain uses TRBV28 and TRBJ1-3; no firm D call. CDR1 is MDHEN, CDR2 SYDVKM, per germline. The ends were cut back, 7 bases at V and 6 bases at J, with 7 bases in the middle. The CDR3 totals 11 residues. For the CDR3, the DNA is TGTGCCAGCATCCGGGAAAACACCATATATTTT. Encoded protein: CASIRENTIYF.

CDR3 region: CASSEGTVPRLQPQHF. The CDR3 DNA reads as TGTGCCAGCAGTGAAGGGACAGTCCCCCGTCTTCAGCCCCAGCATTTT. The genes are TRBV6-1 and TRBJ1-5; possibly TRBD1 for D (6 bases). V lost 1 base, J lost 6 bases, and 16 bases lay in between. CDR1 is MNHNS and CDR2 is SASEGT in the germline V gene. The CDR3 runs 16 residues.

In this sample, this clone turned up a few times. The chain joins TRBV4-1 to TRBJ2-7; 8 nucleotides line up with TRBD2. The CDR3 covers 15 residues. CDR1 is MGHRA, CDR2 YSYEKL, per germline. With V trimmed by 2 bases and J by 2 bases, 5 bases remained unmatched. The CDR3 region has the DNA TGCGCCAGCAGCCAAACCGGGACTAGAGCCTACGAGCAGTACTTC. Translation: CASSQTGTRAYEQYF.

This clone was counted a single time. The chain uses TRBV6-5 and TRBJ1-2; 10 bases match TRBD1. Unmatched junction bases numbered 8, after V lost 6 bases and J lost 7 bases. This CDR3 region has 14 residues. Germline CDR1 and CDR2: MNHEY and SVGAGI. In DNA, the CDR3 is TGTGCCAGCAGATCCGAGACAGGGGGCAGTGGCTACACCTTC. Its protein is CASRSETGGSGYTF.

The chain is built from TRBV2 and TRBJ1-5; 8 nucleotides match TRBD1. The CDR3 runs to 16 residues. Germline CDR1 and CDR2: SNHLY and FYNNEI. V gave up 4 bases and J gave up 6 bases; unmatched junction bases: 11. The DNA of the CDR3 is TGTGCCAGCAGTGCCCCAGGGGGCGGGTTTGGTCAGCCCCAGCATTTT. Protein sequence: CASSAPGGGFGQPQHF.

The gene calls are TRBV13 and TRBJ1-4; D ambiguous. Germline loops: CDR1 PRHDT, CDR2 FYEKMQ (reference sequence). Trimming pared 0 bases from V and 4 bases from J, leaving 6 bases between. The CDR3 extends over 14 amino acids. The CDR3 loop reads CASSLGRFNEKLFF. The CDR3 DNA sequence: TGTGCCAGCAGCTTAGGCCGTTTTAATGAAAAACTGTTTTTT.

This clone appeared once. The J gene is TRBJ2-7, the V gene TRBV29-1; D is unresolved. The length of the CDR3 is 11 residues. Germline CDR1 is SQVTM and CDR2 is ANQGSEA. Between the trimmed V and J ends, which lost 4 bases and 2 bases, there was a span of 6 bases. CDR3 nucleotide sequence: TGCAGCGTTGGCAGGCCCTACGAGCAGTACTTC. Protein sequence: CSVGRPYEQYF.

This chain links TRBV7-9 with TRBJ1-2; D ambiguous. Germline assignment: CDR1 SEHNR and CDR2 FQNEAQ (reference sequence). Trimming removed 5 bases from V and 4 bases from J, with 11 bases in between. This CDR3 region has 13 residues. DNA for the CDR3: TGTGCCAGCAGCCCTACCGAATTCTATGGCTACACCTTC. Encoded protein: CASSPTEFYGYTF.

The CDR3 sequence: CASTAGGGWRPEQFF. The DNA of the CDR3 is TGTGCCAGTACCGCGGGGGGGGGCTGGAGACCCGAGCAGTTCTTC. The chain couples TRBV19 to TRBJ2-1; TRBD2 aligns across 9 bases. There are 15 residues in the CDR3. In germline, CDR1 is LNHDA, CDR2 SQIVND (reference sequence). V was pared by 7 bases and J by 10 bases, with 14 bases of the junction left unmatched.

As regards this clone: This may stem from a read error, because a much larger clone lies one nucleotide away. Other DNA sequences of this sample code for an identical CDR3. The chain employs TRBV28 and TRBJ2-7; D gene ambiguous. Germline loops: CDR1 MDHEN, CDR2 SYDVKM. Trimming left V 4 bases short and J 3 bases short, with 10 bases between. The CDR3 spans 13 residues. Here the CDR3 reads CASSSPPVYEQYF. For the CDR3, the DNA is TGTGCCAGCAGTTCCCCCCCCGTCTACGAGCAGTACTTC.

This clone was found a few times. The chain has TRBV6-6 and TRBJ1-1; 7 bases align to TRBD1. V was pared by 5 bases and J by 1 base, with 10 bases of the junction left unmatched. CDR1 MNHNY and CDR2 SVGAGI come from the germline V gene (reference sequence). The CDR3 length is 16 residues. The CDR3 reads CASSPRTGGRNTEAFF. Written as DNA, the CDR3 is TGTGCCAGCAGTCCTAGGACAGGAGGACGGAACACTGAAGCTTTCTTT.

This chain joins TRBV6-1 and TRBJ1-2; D unclear. This CDR3 comprises 15 residues. The germline gives CDR1 MNHNS, CDR2 SASEGT. V lost 2 bases and J lost 7, with 17 bases in between. The CDR3 loop is CASSERSAGFGGYTF. For the CDR3, the DNA is TGTGCCAGCAGTGAACGGTCCGCGGGCTTCGGTGGCTACACCTTC.

The chain employs TRBV30 and TRBJ2-5; 7 bases agree with TRBD2. The germline CDR1 and CDR2 sequences are GTSNPN and SVGIG (reference sequence). The CDR3 is 12 residues long. The V segment lost 8 bases and the J segment 6 bases; nucleotides outside the gene matches: 9. CDR3 in DNA: TGTGCCAGCGGGGTCGGGGTACAGACCCAGTACTTC. It specifies CASGVGVQTQYF.

This rearrangement joins TRBV6-5 to TRBJ1-3, with D tentatively TRBD1 (5 bases). The CDR3 extends over 13 amino acids. V lost 9 bases and J 2 bases, leaving 11 bases between the germline ends. CDR1 is MNHEY and CDR2 is SVGAGI in the germline V gene. CDR3 nucleotides: TGTGCCAGTTCGGGGGGGACTGGAAACACCATATATTTT. As protein: CASSGGTGNTIYF.

This sequence joins TRBV10-2 and TRBJ2-7; no clear D gene. The CDR3 sequence is 11 residues long. Per germline, CDR1 WSHSY and CDR2 SAAADI. V lost 7 bases, J lost 2 bases, and 6 bases lay in between. The CDR3 region is CASTSAYEQYF. The CDR3 region has the DNA TGCGCCAGCACGAGCGCCTACGAGCAGTACTTC.

The chain has TRBV5-1 and TRBJ1-1, with D unclear. The CDR3 runs 15 residues. Germline-derived CDR1 and CDR2 are SGHRS and YFSETQ. V was shortened by 1 base and J by 3 bases, with 13 bases between the two germline ends. The CDR3: CASSLIMAEDTEAFF. The CDR3 coding sequence is TGCGCCAGCAGCTTGATTATGGCAGAGGACACTGAAGCTTTCTTT.

This chain connects TRBV28 to TRBJ2-7; 10 positions agree with TRBD1. This CDR3 region has 13 residues. Germline CDR1 and CDR2: MDHEN and SYDVKM. V dropped 4 bases and J dropped 3; count of bases not matched to a gene: 0. The DNA of the CDR3 is TGTGCCAGCAGTTGGGACAGGGGCTACGAGCAGTACTTC. This gives the protein CASSWDRGYEQYF.